This passage covers 20 T cell receptor beta chains from one sample sequenced in a study of STAT3 mutations in large granular lymphocyte leukemia (dated by TCRdb to the late 2010s). The full study reports these points: All T-LGLL patients had at least one immunodominant TCRbeta clonotype, and roughly half had multiple immunodominant subclonotypes.

What these receptors recognize is not known. Preparation of the library involved the immunoSEQ multiplex PCR assay. TCRdb retrieved this table from immuneACCESS and kept in-frame rearrangements only. Not all clones are present; in checked studies, unresolved V genes account for under half, and no reason is known for the remainder. The sample contains about 4,400 clones, about 70% of them found a single time. The ten largest account for approximately 71% of the sample. Sequencing used peripheral blood mononuclear cells. These TCRs come from a man in his 60s with T-cell large granular lymphocyte leukemia. Some clones in this sample may be carry-over from other donors' samples. The age is the age at diagnosis.

The chain combines TRBV30 with TRBJ1-5, with TRBD1 identical over 7 bases. Trimming at V came to 1 base and at J to 7 bases, leaving 7 bases not matched to a gene. CDR3 size: 14 residues. Germline assignment: CDR1 GTSNPN and CDR2 SVGIG (reference sequence). CDR3 in amino acids: CAWSGTGAQQPQHF. The CDR3 DNA reads as TGTGCCTGGAGTGGTACAGGGGCTCAGCAGCCCCAGCATTTT.

A few counts support this clone. The V and J genes are TRBV14 and TRBJ1-3; the D gene is possibly TRBD1 (5 bases). This CDR3 comprises 15 residues. CDR1 is SGHDN and CDR2 is FVKESK in the germline V gene. Trimming stripped 4 bases from V and 0 bases from J, with 10 bases between. CDR3 sequence reads: CASSRGQISGNTIYF. Here the CDR3 DNA reads TGTGCCAGCAGCCGGGGCCAGATCTCTGGAAACACCATATATTTT.

The chain is built from TRBV7-9 and TRBJ2-3, with D perhaps TRBD1 or TRBD2 (6 bases each). V was trimmed by 1 base and J by 9 bases, leaving 8 bases between them. CDR1 SEHNR and CDR2 FQNEAQ come from the germline V gene (reference sequence). This CDR3 spans 12 amino acids. The CDR3 DNA is TGTGCCAGCAGCTTAGTAGGGGGGACGCAGTATTTT. It specifies CASSLVGGTQYF. Variable domain in full (rest from reference TRBV7-9 and TRBJ2-3): DTGVSQNPRHKITKRGQNVTFRCDPISEHNRLYWYRQTLGQGPEFLTYFQNEAQLEKSRLLSDRFSAERPKGSFSTLEIQRTEQGDSAMYLCASSLVGGTQYFGPGTRLTVL.

The gene calls are TRBV29-1 and TRBJ2-7, with 10 nucleotides matching TRBD1. Per the germline V gene, CDR1 is SQVTM and CDR2 is ANQGSEA. This CDR3 is 16 amino acids long. CDR3: CRGGTGVRPSSYEQYF. The CDR3 nucleotides read TGCAGGGGAGGGACAGGGGTCCGTCCTAGCTCCTACGAGCAGTACTTC.

This clone came up a few times. The chain joins TRBV6-6 to TRBJ1-2; 8 positions match TRBD1. The CDR3 runs 12 residues. Per germline, CDR1 MNHNY and CDR2 SVGAGI (reference sequence). Losses at the gene ends were 8 bases for V and 3 bases for J; bases not matched to a gene: 2. This CDR3 reads CASGQGHYGYTF. In DNA, the CDR3 is TGTGCCAGCGGACAGGGCCACTATGGCTACACCTTC.

This clone has just a few counts. This chain uses TRBV5-1 with TRBJ2-7, with 14 bases aligning to TRBD2. Germline trimming cut 4 bases from V and 5 bases from J; bases unmatched to any gene: 8. Germline lookup yields CDR1 SGHRS and CDR2 YFSETQ. The CDR3 length is 16 residues. This CDR3 is CASSLLTSGGDHEQYF. The CDR3 coding sequence is TGCGCCAGCAGCCTCCTGACTAGCGGGGGGGACCACGAGCAGTACTTC.

This clone occurred once. CDR3 DNA sequence: TGCAGCCCGACCTCGACGGAGTGCAATCAGCCCCAGCATTTT. Its translation: CSPTSTECNQPQHF. The V gene is TRBV29-1, the J gene TRBJ1-5, with unresolved D. The CDR3 contains 14 residues. Germline V CDR1 and CDR2: SQVTM, ANQGSEA. V was trimmed by 8 bases and J by 2 bases, leaving 16 bases between them.

This sequence joins TRBV6-1 and TRBJ1-2; unclear D gene. This CDR3 has 13 amino acids. The V and J ends lost 2 bases and 8 bases respectively, with 12 bases between them. Germline V gives CDR1 MNHNS, CDR2 SASEGT. CDR3 DNA: TGTGCCAGCAGTGAATCCCGGTTCTGGGGCTACACCTTC. Translation: CASSESRFWGYTF.

The rearrangement uses TRBV6-5 and TRBJ2-3; 10 bases fit TRBD1. The CDR3 has 15 residues. Germline values: CDR1 MNHEY, CDR2 SVGAGI. The trim removed 5 bases at V and 4 bases at J, leaving 6 bases unmatched. The CDR3 spells CASSPDRGFADTQYF. In DNA, the CDR3 is TGTGCCAGCAGTCCGGACAGGGGGTTTGCAGATACGCAGTATTTT.

This chain connects TRBV7-9 to TRBJ1-2; no clear D. Trimming took 1 base from V and 4 from J, leaving 10 bases between them. The CDR3 consists of 14 residues. Germline assignment: CDR1 SEHNR and CDR2 FQNEAQ (reference sequence). The CDR3 loop reads CASSLVGSGYGYTF. The DNA of the CDR3 is TGTGCCAGCAGCTTAGTGGGCTCGGGCTATGGCTACACCTTC. Filled out from reference TRBV7-9 and TRBJ1-2, the complete variable domain reads DTGVSQNPRHKITKRGQNVTFRCDPISEHNRLYWYRQTLGQGPEFLTYFQNEAQLEKSRLLSDRFSAERPKGSFSTLEIQRTEQGDSAMYLCASSLVGSGYGYTFGSGTRLTVV.

This clone was seen once. V and J are TRBV2 and TRBJ1-5; D is unclear. The CDR3 runs to 14 residues. Germline CDR1 SNHLY, CDR2 FYNNEI. V lost 8 bases, J lost 0 bases, and 11 bases lay in between. The CDR3 nucleotides read TGTGCCAGCCGGACGGGGAATAGCAATCAGCCCCAGCATTTT. This translates into CASRTGNSNQPQHF.

Turning to this clone: This same CDR3 is encoded by further DNA sequences in the sample. The rearrangement links TRBV5-1 to TRBJ2-7; D is ambiguous. Deletions cut 3 bases from V and 0 bases from J, with 4 bases between. Germline V gene data show CDR1 as SGHRS and CDR2 as YFSETQ. The CDR3 loop spans 12 amino acids. CDR3 sequence (DNA): TGCGCCAGCAGCTCTAGCTCCTACGAGCAGTACTTC. Encoded protein: CASSSSSYEQYF.

This clone has only a few counts. The rearrangement links TRBV10-2 to TRBJ1-2, with D unresolved. The ends were cut back, 7 bases at V and 4 bases at J, with 13 bases in the middle. The CDR3 extends over 13 amino acids. Germline lookup yields CDR1 WSHSY and CDR2 SAAADI. DNA of the CDR3: TGCGCCAGCACTCAGCAGCCAGCCTATGGCTACACCTTC. Protein: CASTQQPAYGYTF.

This clone has a handful of counts. The chain joins TRBV6-5 to TRBJ2-5; 7 positions match TRBD1. CDR1 is MNHEY and CDR2 is SVGAGI in the germline V gene. The length of the CDR3 is 15 residues. The trim removed 6 bases at V and 3 bases at J, leaving 10 bases unmatched. CDR3: CASSPPTGSEETQYF. CDR3 nucleotide sequence: TGTGCCAGCAGCCCCCCGACAGGGTCTGAAGAGACCCAGTACTTC.

The chain employs TRBV5-5 and TRBJ2-3, with D uncertain. The CDR3 spans 15 residues. Germline V gene data show CDR1 as SGHKS and CDR2 as YYEKEE (reference sequence). With 0 bases removed from V and 3 bases from J, the gap between germline ends came to 11 bases. CDR3 bases: TGTGCCAGCAGCTTGGTCGCCCCTGGGACAGATACGCAGTATTTT. It codes for CASSLVAPGTDTQYF.

This clone was detected a few times. The chain joins TRBV5-6 to TRBJ1-2, with TRBD1 as a possible D gene (5 bases). This CDR3 is built from 16 residues. The ends were cut back, 4 bases at V and 4 bases at J, with 20 bases in the middle. CDR1 SGHDT and CDR2 YYEEEE come from the germline V gene. The CDR3 loop reads CASSRGDSGFSYGYTF. DNA of the CDR3: TGTGCCAGCAGCCGGGGAGACTCAGGGTTTTCCTATGGCTACACCTTC.

CDR3 sequence: CASSSDRGYGYTF. The CDR3 region has the DNA TGTGCCAGCAGCTCCGACAGGGGTTATGGCTACACCTTC. This sequence joins TRBV5-4 and TRBJ1-2; 8 nucleotides agree with TRBD1. Germline V gene data show CDR1 as SGHNT and CDR2 as YYREEE (reference sequence). The trim removed 3 bases at V and 5 bases at J, leaving 3 bases unmatched. This CDR3 spans 13 amino acids.

The J gene is TRBJ2-2, the V gene TRBV18; D not resolved. Germline V gives CDR1 KGHSH, CDR2 LQKENI. The V gene lost 3 bases and the J gene lost 8 bases, with 4 bases spanning the gap. This CDR3 region has 11 residues. The CDR3 protein is CASSPTGELFF. CDR3 sequence (DNA): TGTGCCAGCTCACCCACTGGGGAGCTGTTTTTT.

This rearrangement joins TRBV7-9 to TRBJ1-1; weak D call: TRBD1 (6 bases). The V and J ends lost 3 bases and 6 bases respectively, with 14 bases between them. CDR1 SEHNR and CDR2 FQNEAQ come from the germline V gene (reference sequence). The CDR3 has 14 residues. CDR3 DNA sequence: TGTGCCAGCAGCTTGAGGGGGGCGACTCCTGAAGCTTTCTTT. Translated: CASSLRGATPEAFF.

This rearrangement joins TRBV10-3 to TRBJ1-2, with D tentatively TRBD1 (5 bases). The CDR3 covers 13 residues. CDR1 and CDR2 (germline): ENHRY, SYGVKD. The ends were cut back, 3 bases at V and 7 bases at J, with 12 bases in the middle. The CDR3 protein is CAISDAGVGGYTF. The DNA of the CDR3 is TGTGCCATCAGTGATGCGGGGGTTGGTGGCTACACCTTC.